This T cell receptor (beta chain) originates from a study of identical twins. Germline-derived CDR1 and CDR2 are SGHRS and YFSETQ. Trimming removed 8 bases at V and 4 bases at J, with 11 bases between. This CDR3 comprises 12 residues. Only a few counts were recorded for this clonotype. Antigen unknown. Study findings and constraints: With abundant cord blood beta clonotypes, insertions were fewer; memory repertoires showed no such pattern.

Using its own MiXCR run on the 5' RACE reads, TCRdb lists one record per CDR3 protein. The sample includes about 190,000 distinct CDR3 sequences, roughly 15% seen only once; the top ten take less than 45%. These data also featured in a second study, about T cells expressing NK-cell markers.

The sequence came from a woman younger than 35 in good health. Specimen: CD8+ T cells sorted from blood. The chain combines TRBV5-1 with TRBJ2-3; D perhaps matches TRBD2 (6 bases). CDR3 region: CASTGSSDTQYF. The CDR3 DNA reads as TGCGCCAGTACCGGGAGTTCAGATACGCAGTATTTT.